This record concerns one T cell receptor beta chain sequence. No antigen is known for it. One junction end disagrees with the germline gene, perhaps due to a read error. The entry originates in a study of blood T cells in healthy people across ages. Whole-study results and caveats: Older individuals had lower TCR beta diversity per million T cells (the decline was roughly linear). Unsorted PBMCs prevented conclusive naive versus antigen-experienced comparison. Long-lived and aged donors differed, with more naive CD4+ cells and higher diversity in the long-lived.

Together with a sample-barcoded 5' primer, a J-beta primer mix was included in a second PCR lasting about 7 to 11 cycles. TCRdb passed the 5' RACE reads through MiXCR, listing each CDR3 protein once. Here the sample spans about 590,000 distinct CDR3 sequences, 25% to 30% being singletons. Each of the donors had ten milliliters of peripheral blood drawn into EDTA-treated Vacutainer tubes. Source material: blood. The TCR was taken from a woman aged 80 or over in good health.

The CDR3 region has the DNA TGCGCCAGCAGCTTGGACAGGGGGGATGAAAAACGGTTTTTT. The encoded protein is CASSLDRGDEKRFF. J is TRBJ1-4 and V is TRBV5-1; 8 nucleotides match TRBD1. Germline V gives CDR1 SGHRS, CDR2 YFSETQ. This CDR3 is 14 amino acids long.